The next 13 T cell receptor beta chains were all read from a single sample in a study of beta chain features in type 1 diabetes. All of the isolated RNA was reverse transcribed, so expressed TCRB transcripts were sequenced. The table came from immunoSEQ multiplex PCR; TCRdb's copy has only in-frame clones and leaves some out. This sample carries 350,000 to 400,000 clones, about 16% of them seen once, and the ten largest clones take approximately 0.019%. Sequences were obtained from naive CD4+ T cells from blood. The receptor set was obtained from a woman aged 18-30 years in good health.

The V and J genes are TRBV7-9 and TRBJ1-1; 7 nucleotides line up with TRBD1. The CDR3 is 15 residues long. Germline CDR1 and CDR2: SEHNR and FQNEAQ (reference sequence). V lost 5 bases and J lost 1; bases outside the gene matches: 7. CDR3 coding DNA: TGTGCCAGCAGCGTCGTACAGGGGAGGAACACTGAAGCTTTCTTT. As protein: CASSVVQGRNTEAFF.

V is TRBV5-1 and J is TRBJ1-1, with a weak D call TRBD1 (6 bases). The germline V and J ends were trimmed by 4 bases and 4 bases, with 14 bases remaining between them. Germline V gives CDR1 SGHRS, CDR2 YFSETQ. The CDR3 is 14 residues long. This chain's CDR3 is CASSIGQQSTEAFF. CDR3 in DNA: TGCGCCAGCAGCATTGGACAGCAAAGCACTGAAGCTTTCTTT.

J is TRBJ2-1 and V is TRBV9; possible D gene TRBD2, 5 bases. Germline assignment: CDR1 SGDLS and CDR2 YYNGEE. V shed 1 base and J shed 9 bases, with 5 bases lying between them. The CDR3 loop spans 11 amino acids. The CDR3 here is CASSVRGEQFF. DNA of the CDR3: TGTGCCAGCAGCGTACGGGGTGAGCAGTTCTTC.

The sample holds a few counts of this clone. The chain links TRBV30 to TRBJ2-1; the D is unclear. Deletions cut 4 bases from V and 4 bases from J, with 14 bases between. The CDR3 length is 14 residues. The germline CDR1 and CDR2 sequences are GTSNPN and SVGIG (reference sequence). The CDR3 DNA reads TGTGCCTGGAATAGAGAGGCCCGATACAATGAGCAGTTCTTC. Amino acid sequence: CAWNREARYNEQFF.

This clone was detected only a few times. This chain uses TRBV5-1 with TRBJ2-1; 12 bases match TRBD2. This CDR3 contains 13 residues. V was clipped by 4 bases and J by 10 bases; unmatched bases: 3. The germline gives CDR1 SGHRS, CDR2 YFSETQ. The CDR3 protein is CASSRTSGTEQFF. The CDR3, as DNA: TGCGCCAGCAGCCGGACTAGCGGGACGGAGCAGTTCTTC.

This clone was counted a few times. Additional DNA sequences in this sample encode the identical CDR3. The chain is built from TRBV18 and TRBJ1-1; 8 nucleotides match TRBD1. The V segment lost 3 bases and the J segment 4 bases; nucleotides outside the gene matches: 7. The CDR3 spans 15 residues. The germline V gene has CDR1 KGHSH and CDR2 LQKENI. CDR3 in DNA: TGTGCCAGCTCACCCCCTGGACAGGGACGCACTGAAGCTTTCTTT. Protein sequence: CASSPPGQGRTEAFF.

This clone showed up just a few times. The V and J genes are TRBV4-2 and TRBJ2-5, with D maybe TRBD1 (5 bases). V lost 5 bases and J lost 1, with 11 bases in between. CDR3 length: 14 residues. Germline V gene sequence: CDR1 LGHNA, CDR2 YNFKEQ. CDR3 residues: CASSAQGLQETQYF. The CDR3 coding sequence is TGTGCCAGCAGCGCTCAGGGTCTCCAAGAGACCCAGTACTTC.

The chain has TRBV30 and TRBJ2-3; D is undetermined. This CDR3 spans 14 amino acids. V lost 6 bases and J 0 bases, leaving 13 bases between the germline ends. The germline gives CDR1 GTSNPN, CDR2 SVGIG (reference sequence). Here the CDR3 DNA reads TGTGCCTGCCCCCCACTGCACAGCACAGATACGCAGTATTTT. It specifies CACPPLHSTDTQYF.

In its sample, this clone was seen a few times. The rearrangement links TRBV6-5 to TRBJ2-1, with 11 bases that match TRBD2. Germline CDR1 MNHEY, CDR2 SVGAGI. The CDR3 totals 15 residues. V was clipped by 4 bases and J by 3 bases; unmatched bases: 2. The chain's CDR3 is CASSSSGRIYNEQFF. CDR3 coding DNA: TGTGCCAGCAGTTCTAGCGGGAGGATCTACAATGAGCAGTTCTTC.

Here the CDR3 DNA reads TGTGCCAGCAGTTCCCTACCGACAATAAGACATTTCTTC. Protein sequence: CASSSLPTIRHFF. This chain uses TRBV27 with TRBJ2-1; D gene unclear. V shed 4 bases and J shed 16 bases, with 20 bases lying between them. The CDR3 is made up of 13 amino acids. Per germline, CDR1 MNHEY and CDR2 SMNVEV (reference sequence).

This clone was observed a few times. The gene calls are TRBV30 and TRBJ1-2; 7 nucleotides line up with TRBD1. The CDR3 totals 12 residues. Germline V lookup: CDR1 GTSNPN, CDR2 SVGIG (reference sequence). V was clipped by 2 bases and J by 8 bases; unmatched bases: 5. CDR3 in amino acids: CAWSLDREGYTF. The CDR3 coding sequence is TGTGCCTGGAGTCTCGACAGGGAAGGCTACACCTTC.

As DNA, the CDR3 is TGTGCCAGCAGCGCACCCTCGGGACTAGCGGGAAGGGCAGATACGCAGTATTTT. Protein sequence: CASSAPSGLAGRADTQYF. The genes are TRBV9 and TRBJ2-3, with 13 positions matching TRBD2. The germline gives CDR1 SGDLS, CDR2 YYNGEE. This CDR3 is 18 amino acids long. V lost 3 bases and J lost 4; bases outside the gene matches: 11. Based on the CDR3 plus reference TRBV9 and TRBJ2-3, the full variable domain is DSGVTQTPKHLITATGQRVTLRCSPRSGDLSVYWYQQSLDQGLQFLIQYYNGEERAKGNILERFSAQQFPDLHSELNLSSLELGDSALYFCASSAPSGLAGRADTQYFGPGTRLTVL.

This clone was seen a handful of times. This chain uses TRBV28 with TRBJ2-7; TRBD2 aligns across 10 bases. V trimming: 5 bases; J trimming: 8 bases; junction bases outside the gene matches: 0. The CDR3 totals 11 residues. CDR1 is MDHEN, CDR2 SYDVKM, per germline. As DNA, the CDR3 is TGTGCCAGCAGTACTAGCGGGAAGCAGTACTTC. This gives the protein CASSTSGKQYF.